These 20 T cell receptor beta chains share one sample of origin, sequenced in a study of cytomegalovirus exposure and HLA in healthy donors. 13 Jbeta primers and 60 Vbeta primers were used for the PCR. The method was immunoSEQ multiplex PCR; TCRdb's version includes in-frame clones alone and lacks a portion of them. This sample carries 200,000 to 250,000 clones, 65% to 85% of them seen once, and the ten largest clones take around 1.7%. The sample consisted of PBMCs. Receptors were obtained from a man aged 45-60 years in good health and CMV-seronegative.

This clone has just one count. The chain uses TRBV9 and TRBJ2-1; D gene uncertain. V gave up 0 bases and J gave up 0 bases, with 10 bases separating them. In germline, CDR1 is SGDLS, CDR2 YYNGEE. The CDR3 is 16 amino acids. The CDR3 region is CASSVATLSSYNEQFF. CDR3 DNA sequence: TGTGCCAGCAGCGTAGCGACTCTGAGCTCCTACAATGAGCAGTTCTTC.

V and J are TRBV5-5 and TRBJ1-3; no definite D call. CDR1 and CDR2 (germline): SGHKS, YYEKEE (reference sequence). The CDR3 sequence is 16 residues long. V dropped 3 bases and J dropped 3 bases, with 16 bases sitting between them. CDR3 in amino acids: CASSSWGQGSGNTIYF. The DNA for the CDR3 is TGTGCCAGCAGCTCGTGGGGTCAAGGGAGTGGAAACACCATATATTTT.

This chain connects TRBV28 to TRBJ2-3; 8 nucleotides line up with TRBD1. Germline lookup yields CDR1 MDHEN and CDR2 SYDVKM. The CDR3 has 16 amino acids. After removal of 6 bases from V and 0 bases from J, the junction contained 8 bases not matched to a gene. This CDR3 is CASRTDRGTSTDTQYF. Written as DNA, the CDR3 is TGTGCCAGCAGAACAGACAGGGGAACTAGCACAGATACGCAGTATTTT.

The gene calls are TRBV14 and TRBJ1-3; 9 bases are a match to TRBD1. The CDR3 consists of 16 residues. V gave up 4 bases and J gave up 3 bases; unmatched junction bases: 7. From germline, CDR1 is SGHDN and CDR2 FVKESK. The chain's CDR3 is CASSPSGQGIGNTIYF. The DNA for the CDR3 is TGTGCCAGCAGCCCGTCGGGACAGGGAATTGGAAACACCATATATTTT. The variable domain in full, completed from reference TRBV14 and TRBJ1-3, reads EAGVTQFPSHSVIEKGQTVTLRCDPISGHDNLYWYRRVMGKEIKFLLHFVKESKQDESGMPNNRFLAERTGGTYSTLKVQPAELEDSGVYFCASSPSGQGIGNTIYFGEGSWLTVV.

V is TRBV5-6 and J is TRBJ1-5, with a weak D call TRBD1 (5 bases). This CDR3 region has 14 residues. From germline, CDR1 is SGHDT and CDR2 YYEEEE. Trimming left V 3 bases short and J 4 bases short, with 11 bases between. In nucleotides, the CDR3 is TGTGCCAGCAGCTCTGGGGGGGGGAATCAGCCCCAGCATTTT. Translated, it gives CASSSGGGNQPQHF. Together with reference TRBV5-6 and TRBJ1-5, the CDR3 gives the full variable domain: DAGVTQSPTHLIKTRGQQVTLRCSPKSGHDTVSWYQQALGQGPQFIFQYYEEEERQRGNFPDRFSGHQFPNYSSELNVNALLLGDSALYLCASSSGGGNQPQHFGDGTRLSIL.

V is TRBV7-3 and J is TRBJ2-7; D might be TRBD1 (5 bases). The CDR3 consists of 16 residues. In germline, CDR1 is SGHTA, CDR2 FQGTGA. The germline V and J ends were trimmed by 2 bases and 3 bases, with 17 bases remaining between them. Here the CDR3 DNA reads TGTGCCAGCAGCTTAGCCCCCGCGACAGCGATCTACGAGCAGTACTTC. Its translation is CASSLAPATAIYEQYF.

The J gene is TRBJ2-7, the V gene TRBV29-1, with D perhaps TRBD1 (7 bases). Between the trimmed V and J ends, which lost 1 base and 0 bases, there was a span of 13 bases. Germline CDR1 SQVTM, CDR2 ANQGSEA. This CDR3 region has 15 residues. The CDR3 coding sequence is TGCAGCGTTGAAGGCGGAGGGGACAGCTCCTACGAGCAGTACTTC. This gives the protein CSVEGGGDSSYEQYF.

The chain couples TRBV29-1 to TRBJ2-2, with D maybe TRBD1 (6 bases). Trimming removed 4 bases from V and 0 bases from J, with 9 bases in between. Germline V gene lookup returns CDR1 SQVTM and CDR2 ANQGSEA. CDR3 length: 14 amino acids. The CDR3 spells CSVGTVANTGELFF. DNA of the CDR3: TGCAGCGTTGGGACAGTCGCGAACACCGGGGAGCTGTTTTTT.

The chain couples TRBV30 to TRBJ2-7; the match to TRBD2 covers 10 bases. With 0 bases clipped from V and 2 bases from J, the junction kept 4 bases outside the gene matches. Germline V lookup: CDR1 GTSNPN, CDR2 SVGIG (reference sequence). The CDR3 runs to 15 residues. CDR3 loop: CAWSVTAGGPYEQYF. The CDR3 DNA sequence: TGTGCCTGGAGTGTAACAGCGGGAGGGCCCTACGAGCAGTACTTC.

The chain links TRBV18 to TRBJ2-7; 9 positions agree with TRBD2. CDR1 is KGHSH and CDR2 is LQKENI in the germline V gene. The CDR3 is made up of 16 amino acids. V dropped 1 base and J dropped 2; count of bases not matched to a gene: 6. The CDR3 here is CASSPQPTSGPYEQYF. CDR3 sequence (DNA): TGTGCCAGCTCACCACAACCTACTAGCGGGCCCTACGAGCAGTACTTC. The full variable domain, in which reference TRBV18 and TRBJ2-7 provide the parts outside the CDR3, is NAGVMQNPRHLVRRRGQEARLRCSPMKGHSHVYWYRQLPEEGLKFMVYLQKENIIDESGMPKERFSAEFPKEGPSILRIQQVVRGDSAAYFCASSPQPTSGPYEQYFGPGTRLTVT.

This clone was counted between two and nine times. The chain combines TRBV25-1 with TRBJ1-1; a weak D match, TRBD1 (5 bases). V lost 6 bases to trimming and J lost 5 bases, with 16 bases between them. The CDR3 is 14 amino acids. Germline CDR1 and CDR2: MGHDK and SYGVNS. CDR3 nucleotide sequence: TGTGCCAGCAGCGGTATACCGGAGGGGACTGAAGCTTTCTTT. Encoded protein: CASSGIPEGTEAFF.

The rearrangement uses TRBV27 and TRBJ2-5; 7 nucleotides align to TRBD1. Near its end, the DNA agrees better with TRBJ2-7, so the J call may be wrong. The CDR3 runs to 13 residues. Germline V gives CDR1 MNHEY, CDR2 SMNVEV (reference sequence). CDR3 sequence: CASSLQGVGEQYF. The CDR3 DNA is TGTGCCAGCAGTCTCCAGGGGGTAGGCGAGCAGTACTTC.

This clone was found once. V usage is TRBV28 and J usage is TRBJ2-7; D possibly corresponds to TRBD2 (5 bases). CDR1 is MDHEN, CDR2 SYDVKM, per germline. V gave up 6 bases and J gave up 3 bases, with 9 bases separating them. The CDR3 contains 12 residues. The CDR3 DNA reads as TGTGCCAGCAGGCAAACTAGCTACGAGCAGTACTTC. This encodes CASRQTSYEQYF.

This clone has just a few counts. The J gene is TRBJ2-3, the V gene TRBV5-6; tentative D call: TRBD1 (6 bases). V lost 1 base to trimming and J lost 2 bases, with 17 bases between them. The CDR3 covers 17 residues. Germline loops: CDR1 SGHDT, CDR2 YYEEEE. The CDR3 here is CASSLSRDTYFTDTQYF. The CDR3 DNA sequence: TGTGCCAGCAGCTTGTCCCGGGACACTTATTTCACAGATACGCAGTATTTT.

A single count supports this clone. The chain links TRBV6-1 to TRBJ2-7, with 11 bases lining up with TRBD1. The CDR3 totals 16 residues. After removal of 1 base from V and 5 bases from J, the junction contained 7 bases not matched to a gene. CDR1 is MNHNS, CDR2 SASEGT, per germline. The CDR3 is CASSEGPGQGADEQYF. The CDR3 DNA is TGTGCCAGCAGTGAAGGGCCTGGACAGGGGGCAGACGAGCAGTACTTC.

CDR3 loop: CASRVVGAGGPNEQFF. The CDR3 region has the DNA TGTGCCAGCAGAGTCGTGGGCGCGGGAGGGCCCAATGAGCAGTTCTTC. The chain employs TRBV28 and TRBJ2-1, with TRBD2 matching over 9 bases. V lost 6 bases and J lost 6; bases outside the gene matches: 12. The CDR3 has 16 amino acids. Germline V lookup: CDR1 MDHEN, CDR2 SYDVKM. Full variable domain (remainder filled in from reference TRBV28 and TRBJ2-1): DVKVTQSSRYLVKRTGEKVFLECVQDMDHENMFWYRQDPGLGLRLIYFSYDVKMKEKGDIPEGYSVSREKKERFSLILESASTNQTSMYLCASRVVGAGGPNEQFFGPGTRLTVL.

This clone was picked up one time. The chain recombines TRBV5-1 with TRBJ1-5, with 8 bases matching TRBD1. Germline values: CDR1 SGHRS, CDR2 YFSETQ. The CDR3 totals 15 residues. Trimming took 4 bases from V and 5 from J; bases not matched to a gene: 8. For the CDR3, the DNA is TGCGCCAGCAGCGCCGGACAGGGAACGGATCAGCCCCAGCATTTT. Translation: CASSAGQGTDQPQHF.

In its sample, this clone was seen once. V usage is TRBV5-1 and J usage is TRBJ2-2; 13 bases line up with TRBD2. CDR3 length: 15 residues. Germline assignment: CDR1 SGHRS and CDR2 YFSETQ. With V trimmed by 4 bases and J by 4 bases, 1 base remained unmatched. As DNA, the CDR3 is TGCGCCAGCAGCCGGACTAGCGGGAGCACCGGGGAGCTGTTTTTT. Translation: CASSRTSGSTGELFF.

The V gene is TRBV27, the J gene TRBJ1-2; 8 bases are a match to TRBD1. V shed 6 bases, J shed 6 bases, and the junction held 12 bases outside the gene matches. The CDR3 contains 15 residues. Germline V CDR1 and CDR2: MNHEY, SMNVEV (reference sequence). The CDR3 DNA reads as TGTGCCAGCAGCGACCTAGAGGCAGGGGGCAATGGCTACACCTTC. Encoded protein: CASSDLEAGGNGYTF.

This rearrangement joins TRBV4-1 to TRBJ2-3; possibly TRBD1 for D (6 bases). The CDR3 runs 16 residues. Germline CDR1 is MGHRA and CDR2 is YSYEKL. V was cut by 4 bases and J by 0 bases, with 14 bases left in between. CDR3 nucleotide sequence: TGCGCCAGCAGCCCTACAGGGTTCCCTAGCACAGATACGCAGTATTTT. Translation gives CASSPTGFPSTDTQYF.